These T cell receptor beta chains were read from a single sample in a study of blood T cell repertoires in COVID-19. Using immunoSEQ multiplex PCR, the repertoire was profiled, and TCRdb retains in-frame clones only, with some absent. This table has some 270,000 clones, approximately 90% appearing once. What was sequenced was peripheral blood. The receptors originated from a man in his thirties or forties with acute or convalescent COVID-19. The CDR3 runs from the conserved cysteine through the conserved F or W.

J	V	length	CDR3
TRBJ1-4	TRBV3-1/TRBV3-2	14	CASSQDATNEKLFF
TRBJ1-1	TRBV6-5	15	CASSMDRGRNTEAFF
TRBJ1-3	TRBV5-4	14	CASSLPSSGNTIYF
TRBJ2-1	TRBV11-3	15	CASSQRGGEYNEQFF
TRBJ1-2	TRBV14	17	CASSQTQQGAVRYGYTF
TRBJ2-3	TRBV19	14	CASSIGTSLGAQYF
TRBJ1-6	TRBV27	12	CASREGGSPLHF
TRBJ1-1	TRBV7-8	13	CASSWDLNTEAFF
TRBJ1-2	TRBV28	13	CASKARDNAGYTF
TRBJ1-1	TRBV30	16	CAWSRTGLSKNTEAFF